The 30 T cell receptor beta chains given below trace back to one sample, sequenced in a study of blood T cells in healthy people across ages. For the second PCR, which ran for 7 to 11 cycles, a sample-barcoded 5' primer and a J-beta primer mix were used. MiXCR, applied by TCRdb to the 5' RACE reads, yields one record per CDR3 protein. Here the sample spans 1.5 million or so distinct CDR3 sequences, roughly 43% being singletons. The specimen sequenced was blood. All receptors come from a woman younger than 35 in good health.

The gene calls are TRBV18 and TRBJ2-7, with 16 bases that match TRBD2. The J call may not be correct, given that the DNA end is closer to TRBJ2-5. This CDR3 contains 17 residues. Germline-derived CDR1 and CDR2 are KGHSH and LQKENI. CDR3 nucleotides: TGTGCCAGCTCACCACCGGGACTAGCGGGAGGGCTGGAGACCCAGTACTTC. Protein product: CASSPPGLAGGLETQYF.

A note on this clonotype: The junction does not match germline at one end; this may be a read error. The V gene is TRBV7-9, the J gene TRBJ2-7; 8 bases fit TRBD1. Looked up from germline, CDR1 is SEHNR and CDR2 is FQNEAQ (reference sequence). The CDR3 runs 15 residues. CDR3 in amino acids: CANSNPRTGIFEQYF. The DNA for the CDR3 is TGTGCCAACAGCAACCCCCGGACAGGGATTTTCGAGCAGTACTTC.

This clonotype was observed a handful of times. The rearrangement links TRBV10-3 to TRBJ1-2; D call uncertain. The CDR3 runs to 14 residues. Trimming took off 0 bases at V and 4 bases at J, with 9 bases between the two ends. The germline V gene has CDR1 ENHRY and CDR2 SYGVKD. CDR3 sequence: CAISESKVGYGYTF. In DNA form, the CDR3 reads TGTGCCATCAGTGAGTCAAAGGTGGGCTATGGCTACACCTTC.

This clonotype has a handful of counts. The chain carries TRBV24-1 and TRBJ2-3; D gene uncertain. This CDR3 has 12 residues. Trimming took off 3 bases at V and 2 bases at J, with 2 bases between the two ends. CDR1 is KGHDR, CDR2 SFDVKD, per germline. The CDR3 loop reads CATSDTTDTQYF. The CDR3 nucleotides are TGTGCCACCAGTGATACCACAGATACGCAGTATTTT.

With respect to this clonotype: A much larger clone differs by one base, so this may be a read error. The CDR3 reads CASNDRGRFEQFF. In DNA form, the CDR3 reads TGTGCCAGCAATGACAGGGGGCGCTTCGAGCAGTTCTTC. The chain is built from TRBV6-1 and TRBJ2-1, with 10 bases matching TRBD1. Per the germline V gene, CDR1 is MNHNS and CDR2 is SASEGT. J gave up 10 bases and V 7 bases, and 7 bases lay outside the gene matches. The CDR3 length is 13 residues.

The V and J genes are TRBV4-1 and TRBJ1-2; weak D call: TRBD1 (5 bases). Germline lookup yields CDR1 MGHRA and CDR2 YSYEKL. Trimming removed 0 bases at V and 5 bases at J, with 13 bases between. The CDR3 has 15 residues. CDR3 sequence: CASSQDKGVQYGYTF. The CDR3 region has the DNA TGCGCCAGCAGCCAAGATAAAGGGGTCCAATATGGCTACACCTTC.

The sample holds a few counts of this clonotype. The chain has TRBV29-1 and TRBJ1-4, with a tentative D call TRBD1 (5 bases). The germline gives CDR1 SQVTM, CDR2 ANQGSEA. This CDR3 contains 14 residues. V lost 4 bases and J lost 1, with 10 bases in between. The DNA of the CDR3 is TGCAGCGTTGTGGACACGGGAACTAATGAAAAACTGTTTTTT. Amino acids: CSVVDTGTNEKLFF.

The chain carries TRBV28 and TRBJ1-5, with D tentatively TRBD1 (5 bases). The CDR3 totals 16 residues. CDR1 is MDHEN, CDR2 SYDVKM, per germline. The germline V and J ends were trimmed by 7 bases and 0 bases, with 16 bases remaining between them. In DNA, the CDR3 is TGTGCCAGCACCCCGGGGGGTACCTATAGCAATCAGCCCCAGCATTTT. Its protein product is CASTPGGTYSNQPQHF.

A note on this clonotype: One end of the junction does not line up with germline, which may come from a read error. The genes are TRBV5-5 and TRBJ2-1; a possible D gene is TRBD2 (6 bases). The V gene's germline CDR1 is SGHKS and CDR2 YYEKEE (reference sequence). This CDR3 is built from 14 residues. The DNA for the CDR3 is TGTGCCAGCAGCTTGTACCGGGGGTACAATGTGCAGTTCTTC. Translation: CASSLYRGYNVQFF.

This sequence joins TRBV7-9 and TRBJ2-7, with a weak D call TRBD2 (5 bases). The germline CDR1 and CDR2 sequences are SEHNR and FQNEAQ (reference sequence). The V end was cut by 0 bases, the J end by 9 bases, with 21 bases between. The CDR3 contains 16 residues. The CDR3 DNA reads TGTGCCAGCAGCTTAGCCTCTTGGGGTCTCGCAGCGGCGCAGTACTTC. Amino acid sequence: CASSLASWGLAAAQYF. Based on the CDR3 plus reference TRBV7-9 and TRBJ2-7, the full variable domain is DTGVSQNPRHKITKRGQNVTFRCDPISEHNRLYWYRQTLGQGPEFLTYFQNEAQLEKSRLLSDRFSAERPKGSFSTLEIQRTEQGDSAMYLCASSLASWGLAAAQYFGPGTRLTVT.

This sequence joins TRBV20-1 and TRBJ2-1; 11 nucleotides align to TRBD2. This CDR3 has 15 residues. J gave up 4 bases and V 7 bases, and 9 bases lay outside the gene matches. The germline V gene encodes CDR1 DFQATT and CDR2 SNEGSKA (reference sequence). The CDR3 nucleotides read TGCAGTGGTGTAGGGACTAGCGGCTATTACAATGAGCAGTTCTTC. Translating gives CSGVGTSGYYNEQFF.

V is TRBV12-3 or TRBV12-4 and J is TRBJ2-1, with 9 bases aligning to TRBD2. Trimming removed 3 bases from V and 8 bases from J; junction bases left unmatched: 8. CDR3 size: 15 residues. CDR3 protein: CASSFRRGGLDEQFF. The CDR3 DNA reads TGTGCCAGCAGTTTCAGGCGGGGGGGCCTCGATGAGCAGTTCTTC.

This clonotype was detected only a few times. The CDR3 region is CATSRALVSETQYF. CDR3 coding DNA: TGTGCCACCAGCAGAGCCCTAGTTTCGGAGACCCAGTACTTC. The chain uses TRBV15 and TRBJ2-5, with unresolved D. Trimming cost V 1 base and J 5 bases, with 11 bases left between them. Germline loops: CDR1 LNHNV, CDR2 YYDKDF (reference sequence). The CDR3 consists of 14 residues. Together with reference TRBV15 and TRBJ2-5, the CDR3 gives the full variable domain: DAMVIQNPRYQVTQFGKPVTLSCSQTLNHNVMYWYQQKSSQAPKLLFHYYDKDFNNEADTPDNFQSRRPNTSFCFLDIRSPGLGDTAMYLCATSRALVSETQYFGPGTRLLVL.

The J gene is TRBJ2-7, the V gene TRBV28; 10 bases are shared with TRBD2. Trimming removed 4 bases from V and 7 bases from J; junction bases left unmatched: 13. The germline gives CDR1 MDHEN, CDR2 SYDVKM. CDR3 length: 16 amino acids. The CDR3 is CASSWGWGSSGREQYF. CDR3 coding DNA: TGTGCCAGCAGTTGGGGCTGGGGGTCTAGCGGGAGAGAGCAGTACTTC.

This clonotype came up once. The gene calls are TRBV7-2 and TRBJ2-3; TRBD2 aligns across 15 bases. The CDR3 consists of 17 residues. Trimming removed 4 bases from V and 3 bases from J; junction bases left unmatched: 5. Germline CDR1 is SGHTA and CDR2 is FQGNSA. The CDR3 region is CASSWTSGGVGTDTQYF. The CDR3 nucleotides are TGTGCCAGCAGCTGGACTAGCGGGGGGGTGGGTACAGATACGCAGTATTTT.

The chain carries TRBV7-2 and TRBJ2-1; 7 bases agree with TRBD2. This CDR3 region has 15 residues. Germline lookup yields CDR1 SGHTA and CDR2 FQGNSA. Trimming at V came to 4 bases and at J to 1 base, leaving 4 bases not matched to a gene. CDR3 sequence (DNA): TGTGCCAGCAGCTCAGCGGGATATTCCTACAATGAGCAGTTCTTC. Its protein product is CASSSAGYSYNEQFF.

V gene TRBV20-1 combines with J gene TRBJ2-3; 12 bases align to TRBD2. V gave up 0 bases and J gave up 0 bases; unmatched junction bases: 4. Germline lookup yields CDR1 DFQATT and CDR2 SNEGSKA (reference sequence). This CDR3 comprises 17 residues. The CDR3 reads CSARDWTSGTSTDTQYF. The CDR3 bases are TGCAGTGCTAGAGATTGGACTAGCGGGACTAGCACAGATACGCAGTATTTT.

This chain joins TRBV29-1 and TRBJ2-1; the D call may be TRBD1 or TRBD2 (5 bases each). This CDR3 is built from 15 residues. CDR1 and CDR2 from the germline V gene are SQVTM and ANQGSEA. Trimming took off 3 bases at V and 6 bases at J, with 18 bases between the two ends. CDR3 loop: CSVDILGVGPNEQFF. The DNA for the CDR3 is TGCAGCGTTGATATTCTAGGTGTGGGACCCAATGAGCAGTTCTTC.

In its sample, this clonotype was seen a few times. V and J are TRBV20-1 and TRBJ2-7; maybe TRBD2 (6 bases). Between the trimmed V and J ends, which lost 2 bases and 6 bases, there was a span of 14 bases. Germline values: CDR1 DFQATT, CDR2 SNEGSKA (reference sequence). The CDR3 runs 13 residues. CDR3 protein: CSARRDSDSEQYF. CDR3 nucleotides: TGCAGTGCTAGACGGGACTCGGACTCCGAGCAGTACTTC.

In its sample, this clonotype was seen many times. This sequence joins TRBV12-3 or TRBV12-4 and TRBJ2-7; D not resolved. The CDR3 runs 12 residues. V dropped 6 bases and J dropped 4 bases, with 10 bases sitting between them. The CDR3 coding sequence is TGTGCCAGCAGCTTTACCGGTTACGAGCAGTACTTC. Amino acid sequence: CASSFTGYEQYF.

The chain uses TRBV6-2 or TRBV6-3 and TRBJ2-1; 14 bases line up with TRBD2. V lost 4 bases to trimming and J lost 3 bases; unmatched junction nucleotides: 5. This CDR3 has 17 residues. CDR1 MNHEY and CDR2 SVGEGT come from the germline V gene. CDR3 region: CASSSPGLAGDYNEQFF. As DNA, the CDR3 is TGTGCCAGCAGTTCCCCGGGACTAGCGGGAGACTACAATGAGCAGTTCTTC.

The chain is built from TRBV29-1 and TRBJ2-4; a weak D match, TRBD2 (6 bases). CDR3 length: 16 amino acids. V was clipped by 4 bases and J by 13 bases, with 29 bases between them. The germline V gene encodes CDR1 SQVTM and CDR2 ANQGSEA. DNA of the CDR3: TGCAGCGTTGGCGGGGTGAAAGAGAAATCCTACAATGAGCAGTACTTC. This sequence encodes CSVGGVKEKSYNEQYF.

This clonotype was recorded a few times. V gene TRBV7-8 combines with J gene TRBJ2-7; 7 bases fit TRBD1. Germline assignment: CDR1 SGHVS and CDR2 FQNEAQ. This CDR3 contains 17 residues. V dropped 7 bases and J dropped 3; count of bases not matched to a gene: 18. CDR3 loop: CASTRGGTLSPHYEQYF. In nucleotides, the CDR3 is TGTGCCAGCACCAGAGGGGGCACATTATCCCCGCACTACGAGCAGTACTTC.

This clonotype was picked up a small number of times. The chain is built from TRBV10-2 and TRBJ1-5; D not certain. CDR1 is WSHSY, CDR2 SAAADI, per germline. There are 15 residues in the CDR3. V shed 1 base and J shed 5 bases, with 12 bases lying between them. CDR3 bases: TGCGCCAGCAGTGAGTTAGGCGGCCGCCATCAGCCCCAGCATTTT. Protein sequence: CASSELGGRHQPQHF.

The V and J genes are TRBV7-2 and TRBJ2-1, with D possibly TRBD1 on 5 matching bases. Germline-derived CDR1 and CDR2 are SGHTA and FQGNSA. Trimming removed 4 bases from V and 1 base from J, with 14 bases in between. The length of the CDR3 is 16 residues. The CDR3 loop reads CASSSGNSRSYNEQFF. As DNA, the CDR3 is TGTGCCAGCAGCTCAGGGAATAGCAGGTCCTACAATGAGCAGTTCTTC.

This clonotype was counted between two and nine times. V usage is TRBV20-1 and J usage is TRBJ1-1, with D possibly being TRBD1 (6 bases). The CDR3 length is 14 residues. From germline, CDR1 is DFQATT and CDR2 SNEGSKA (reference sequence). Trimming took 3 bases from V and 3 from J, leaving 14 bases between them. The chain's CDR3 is CSARTGLVYTEAFF. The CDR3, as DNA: TGCAGTGCTAGGACAGGTTTAGTGTACACTGAAGCTTTCTTT.

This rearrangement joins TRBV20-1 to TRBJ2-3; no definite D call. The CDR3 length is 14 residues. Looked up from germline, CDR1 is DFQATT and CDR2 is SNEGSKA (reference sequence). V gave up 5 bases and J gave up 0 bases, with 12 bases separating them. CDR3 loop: CSAFRGSSTDTQYF. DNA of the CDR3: TGCAGTGCTTTCCGAGGTAGCAGCACAGATACGCAGTATTTT.

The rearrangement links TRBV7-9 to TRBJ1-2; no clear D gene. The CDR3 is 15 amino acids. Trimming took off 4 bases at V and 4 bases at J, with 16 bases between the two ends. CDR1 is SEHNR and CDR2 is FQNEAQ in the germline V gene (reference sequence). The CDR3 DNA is TGTGCCAGCAGCTCCCCCATGACTGACATCTATGGCTACACCTTC. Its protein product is CASSSPMTDIYGYTF.

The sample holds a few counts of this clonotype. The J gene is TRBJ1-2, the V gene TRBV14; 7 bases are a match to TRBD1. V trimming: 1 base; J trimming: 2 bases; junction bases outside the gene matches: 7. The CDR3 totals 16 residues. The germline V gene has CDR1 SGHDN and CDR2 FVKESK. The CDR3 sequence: CASSQAGTAPNYGYTF. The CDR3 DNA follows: TGTGCCAGCAGCCAAGCTGGGACAGCACCCAACTATGGCTACACCTTC.

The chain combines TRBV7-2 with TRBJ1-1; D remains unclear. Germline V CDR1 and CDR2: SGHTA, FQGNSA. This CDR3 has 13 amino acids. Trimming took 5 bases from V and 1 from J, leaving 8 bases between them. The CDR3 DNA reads TGTGCCAGCAGCACACAGCAGAACACTGAAGCTTTCTTT. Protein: CASSTQQNTEAFF.